A single sample gave rise to the 17 T cell receptor beta chains below, sequenced in a study of T cell clonality in common variable immunodeficiency. The antigens for these receptors are not known. Study-wide results and caveats: Common variable immunodeficiency TCR beta sequences reportedly had fewer deletions and N-nucleotide insertions.

TCRdb keeps only in-frame clones here, not all; method: immunoSEQ multiplex PCR. Observed in the sample are about 23,000 clones, none of them singletons. Input material: peripheral blood mononuclear cells. Source of these receptors: a human donor with common variable immunodeficiency.

This clone was picked up a small number of times. The read terminates 3 residues before the CDR3 end, so the remaining end is supplied by the germline J gene. Different DNA sequences within this sample yield the same CDR3. V is TRBV7-9 and J is TRBJ1-1; D unclear. Germline CDR1 reads SEHNR; CDR2 reads FQNEAQ (reference sequence). CDR3 length equals 14 residues. CDR3 DNA (partial): TGTGCCAGCAGACCTGACGGGGAAGGGTTCGAA. Protein sequence: CASRPDGEGFE. The CDR3 in full is CASRPDGEGFEAFF.

Concerning this clone: The CDR3 goes on 3 residues after the read ends, and that part is filled in from the germline J gene. The rearrangement joins TRBV5-1 to TRBJ1-3; possible D gene TRBD1, 5 bases. CDR1 is SGHRS and CDR2 is YFSETQ in the germline V gene. CDR3 size: 17 residues. The V end was cut by 4 bases, the J end by 0 bases, with 17 bases between. CDR3 DNA, as far as it was read: TGCGCCAGCAGCCTCTACTCGGGGGTCAGCTCTGGAAACACC. Protein sequence: CASSLYSGVSSGNT. The full CDR3 protein reads CASSLYSGVSSGNTIYF.

In regard to this clone: The read stops 3 residues short of the end of the CDR3; the missing end is completed from the germline J gene. This chain connects TRBV7-9 to TRBJ1-1; 8 positions agree with TRBD1. V gave up 5 bases and J gave up 3 bases; unmatched junction bases: 8. This CDR3 region has 15 residues. Germline V lookup: CDR1 SEHNR, CDR2 FQNEAQ (reference sequence). The CDR3 region is CASSPGQGGDTEAFF. Incomplete CDR3 DNA: TGTGCCAGCAGCCCCGGACAGGGAGGGGACACTGAA.

This clone was seen a handful of times. Coverage ceases 3 residues before the CDR3 finishes, and the germline J gene fills in the end. The rearrangement uses TRBV29-1 and TRBJ2-7, with a possible D match to TRBD1 (5 bases). V lost 4 bases to trimming and J lost 2 bases, with 12 bases between them. The germline CDR1 and CDR2 sequences are SQVTM and ANQGSEA. The CDR3 is 13 amino acids. The CDR3: CSVGSAGTYEQYF. The DNA read from the CDR3 is TGCAGCGTTGGTTCGGCAGGGACCTACGAG.

This clone rates as medium-sized. The CDR3 end is not reached by the read, which stops 3 residues before it; the germline J gene fills it in. The chain couples TRBV7-9 to TRBJ2-5; the D call may be TRBD1 or TRBD2 (5 bases each). From germline, CDR1 is SEHNR and CDR2 FQNEAQ (reference sequence). V lost 3 bases to trimming and J lost 5 bases, with 13 bases between them. The CDR3 is 14 amino acids. The CDR3 bases that were read are TGTGCCAGCAGCTTTATTGAGGGGCTTGAGACC. It codes for CASSFIEGLET. The whole CDR3 sequence is CASSFIEGLETQYF.

This clone has only a few counts. With the read ending 3 residues before the CDR3 end, the germline J gene is used to fill in that end. This chain connects TRBV10-2 to TRBJ2-3, with D possibly matching TRBD1 (6 bases). This CDR3 has 11 residues. Germline V CDR1 and CDR2: WSHSY, SAAADI. The DNA read from the CDR3 is TGCGCCAGCCAGCAGGGGCTATCG. This sequence encodes CASQQGLS. The complete CDR3 protein is CASQQGLSQYF.

In its sample, this clone is medium-sized (0.01 to 0.1%). The sequence runs out 3 residues before the end of the CDR3; the remainder is reconstructed from the germline J gene. This chain joins TRBV20-1 and TRBJ2-1; TRBD2 agrees at 10 bases. Germline assignment: CDR1 DFQATT and CDR2 SNEGSKA (reference sequence). J was trimmed by 4 bases and V by 0 bases; bases with no gene match: 3. CDR3 length equals 15 residues. CDR3 sequence: CSARDLAGDYNEQFF. CDR3 DNA, as far as it was read: TGCAGTGCTAGAGATCTAGCGGGGGATTACAATGAG.

With respect to this clone: The sequence runs out 3 residues before the end of the CDR3; the remainder is reconstructed from the germline J gene. The chain uses TRBV20-1 and TRBJ2-1; the match to TRBD2 covers 11 bases. Germline V gives CDR1 DFQATT, CDR2 SNEGSKA (reference sequence). The CDR3 is 13 amino acids. Unmatched junction bases numbered 1, after V lost 5 bases and J lost 4 bases. CDR3 DNA (partial): TGCAGTGCTCTAGCGGGGGGATACAATGAG. This codes for CSALAGGYNE. The whole CDR3 sequence is CSALAGGYNEQFF.

There are a few counts of this clone. Read data end 3 residues before the CDR3 end; the end is taken from the germline J gene. J is TRBJ2-7 and V is TRBV7-2, with a tentative D call TRBD2 (7 bases). Trimming cost V 3 bases and J 3 bases, with 15 bases left between them. Germline CDR1 and CDR2: SGHTA and FQGNSA. CDR3 length equals 15 residues. The CDR3: CASSFTGGANYEQYF. The part of the CDR3 DNA that was read is TGTGCCAGCAGCTTTACGGGGGGCGCGAACTACGAG.

This clone was seen many times. Read sequence stops 3 residues before the CDR3 end, and the germline J gene provides the missing end. J is TRBJ2-7 and V is TRBV5-1, with 10 bases fitting TRBD1. The CDR3 is 14 amino acids. With V trimmed by 3 bases and J by 6 bases, 6 bases remained unmatched. Germline CDR1 reads SGHRS; CDR2 reads YFSETQ. CDR3 sequence reads: CASSSGTGEGEQYF. Partial CDR3 DNA: TGCGCCAGCAGCTCCGGGACAGGGGAAGGCGAG.

There are a few counts of this clone. With the read ending 3 residues before the CDR3 end, the germline J gene is used to fill in that end. The chain recombines TRBV20-1 with TRBJ1-1, with D perhaps matching TRBD1 (5 bases). This CDR3 has 15 residues. The V gene lost 7 bases and the J gene lost 1 base, with 19 bases spanning the gap. In germline, CDR1 is DFQATT, CDR2 SNEGSKA (reference sequence). CDR3: CSVPRAQAGNTEAFF. The part of the CDR3 DNA that was read is TGCAGTGTACCCCGGGCACAGGCCGGGAACACTGAA.

This clone occurred many times. With the read ending 3 residues before the CDR3 end, the germline J gene is used to fill in that end. The rearrangement links TRBV7-2 to TRBJ1-1; 7 bases match TRBD1. Germline CDR1 and CDR2: SGHTA and FQGNSA. Unmatched junction bases numbered 5, after V lost 5 bases and J lost 2 bases. The CDR3 sequence is 14 residues long. The sequenced part of the CDR3 DNA is TGTGCCAGCAGCACCCAGGGGGGAAACACTGAA. This codes for CASSTQGGNTE. The full CDR3 protein reads CASSTQGGNTEAFF.

As to this clone: The CDR3 end falls 3 residues outside the read, so it is completed with the germline J gene. The chain combines TRBV19 with TRBJ1-1, with a possible D match to TRBD1 (6 bases). The CDR3 consists of 14 residues. Per the germline V gene, CDR1 is LNHDA and CDR2 is SQIVND (reference sequence). Trimming stripped 7 bases from V and 4 bases from J, with 16 bases between. Incomplete CDR3 DNA: TGTGCCAGTAATCTGAGGGGGGGTGGCACTGAA. Residues: CASNLRGGGTE. The whole CDR3 is CASNLRGGGTEAFF.

This clone was counted between two and nine times. The read gets to within 3 residues of the CDR3 end, and the germline J gene fills in the rest. The rearrangement uses TRBV6-2 or TRBV6-3 and TRBJ1-6; D gene ambiguous. The CDR3 sequence is 13 residues long. Germline loops: CDR1 MNHEY, CDR2 SVGEGT. The CDR3 region is CASSYQSQDTLHF. The covered CDR3 bases are TGTGCCAGCAGTTACCAGTCCCAAGACACC.

This clone was counted between two and nine times. The sequence runs out 3 residues before the end of the CDR3; the remainder is reconstructed from the germline J gene. The V gene is TRBV19, the J gene TRBJ1-2, with D tentatively TRBD1 (6 bases). The germline V gene has CDR1 LNHDA and CDR2 SQIVND (reference sequence). The CDR3 contains 15 residues. V lost 5 bases to trimming and J lost 1 base, with 14 bases between them. Incomplete CDR3 DNA: TGTGCCAGTAGTGCATCAGGGGATTTTAACTATGGC. Translating it yields CASSASGDFNYG. The whole CDR3 protein reads CASSASGDFNYGYTF. The full variable domain, its missing parts supplied by reference TRBV19 and TRBJ1-2, is DGGITQSPKYLFRKEGQNVTLSCEQNLNHDAMYWYRQDPGQGLRLIYYSQIVNDFQKGDIAEGYSVSREKKESFPLTVTSAQKNPTAFYLCASSASGDFNYGYTFGSGTRLTVV.

Many counts were recorded for this clone. The read ends 3 residues before the CDR3 terminus; that terminus is restored from the germline J gene. The chain recombines TRBV12-5 with TRBJ2-3, with a possible D match to TRBD1 (5 bases). Germline CDR1 LGHNT, CDR2 FRNRAP. V lost 7 bases to trimming and J lost 2 bases, with 25 bases between them. The CDR3 loop spans 18 amino acids. The CDR3: CASAQFEDTNFPTDTQYF. The sequenced CDR3 bases are TGTGCTAGTGCTCAATTCGAGGACACCAACTTTCCCACAGATACG.

This clone has a count of ten or more. The CDR3 end falls 3 residues outside the read, so it is completed with the germline J gene. The chain is built from TRBV7-6 and TRBJ2-3; 13 nucleotides match TRBD2. Germline V gene data show CDR1 as SGHVS and CDR2 as FNYEAQ. V shed 5 bases and J 3 bases; nucleotides not matched to a gene: 5. The CDR3 runs to 16 residues. Incomplete CDR3 DNA: TGTGCCAGCAGCCCAAGGACTAGCGGGAGTACAGATACG. This codes for CASSPRTSGSTDT. The full-length CDR3 reads as CASSPRTSGSTDTQYF.